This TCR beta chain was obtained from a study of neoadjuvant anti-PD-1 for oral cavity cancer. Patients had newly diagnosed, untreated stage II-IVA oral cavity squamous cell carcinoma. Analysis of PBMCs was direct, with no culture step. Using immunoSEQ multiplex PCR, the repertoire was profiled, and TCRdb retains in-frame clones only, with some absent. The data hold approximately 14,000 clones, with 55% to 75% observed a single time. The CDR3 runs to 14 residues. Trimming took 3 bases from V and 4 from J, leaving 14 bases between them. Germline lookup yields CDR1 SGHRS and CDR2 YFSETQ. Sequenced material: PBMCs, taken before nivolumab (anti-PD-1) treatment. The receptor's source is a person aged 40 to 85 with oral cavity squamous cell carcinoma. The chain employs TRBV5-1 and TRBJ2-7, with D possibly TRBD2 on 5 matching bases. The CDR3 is CASSSGQDLYEQYF. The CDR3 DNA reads TGCGCCAGCAGCTCGGGCCAGGACTTATACGAGCAGTACTTC.